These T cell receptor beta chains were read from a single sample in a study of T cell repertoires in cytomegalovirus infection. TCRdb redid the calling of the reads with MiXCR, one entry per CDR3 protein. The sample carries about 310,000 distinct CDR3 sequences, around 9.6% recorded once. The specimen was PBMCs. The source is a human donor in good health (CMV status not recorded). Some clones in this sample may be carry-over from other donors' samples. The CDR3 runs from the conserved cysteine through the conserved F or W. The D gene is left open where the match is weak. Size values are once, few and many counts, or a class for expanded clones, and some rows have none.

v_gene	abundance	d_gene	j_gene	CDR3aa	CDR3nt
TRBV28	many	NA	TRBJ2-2	CASNQGLTGELFF	TGTGCCAGCAATCAGGGTCTAACCGGGGAGCTGTTTTTT
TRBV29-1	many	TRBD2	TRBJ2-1	CSSRGGGVSPPQFF	TGCAGCTCTCGGGGCGGGGGGGTCTCGCCTCCGCAGTTCTTC
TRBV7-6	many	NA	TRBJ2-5	CASSHPGYIQETQYF	TGTGCCAGCAGTCATCCGGGGTACATTCAAGAGACCCAGTACTTC
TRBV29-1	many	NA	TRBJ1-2	CSVKAPTNYGYTF	TGCAGCGTTAAGGCACCGACTAACTATGGCTACACCTTC
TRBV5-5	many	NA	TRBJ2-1	CASTITYNEQFF	TGTGCCAGCACCATAACCTACAATGAGCAGTTCTTC
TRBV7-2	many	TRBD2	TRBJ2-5	CASSLHNRGGQQETQYF	TGTGCCAGCAGCTTACATAACCGGGGGGGCCAGCAAGAGACCCAGTACTTC
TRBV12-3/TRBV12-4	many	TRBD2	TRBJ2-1	CASSSLRGGRLGFNEQFF	TGTGCCAGCAGTTCCTTACGGGGGGGCCGATTAGGTTTCAATGAGCAGTTCTTC
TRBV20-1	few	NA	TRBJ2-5	CSARDLAGRLETQYF	TGCAGTGCTAGAGACCTGGCAGGGAGGTTGGAGACCCAGTACTTC
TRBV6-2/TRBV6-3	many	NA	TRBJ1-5	CASSPSSAVTGLPQHF	TGTGCCAGCAGTCCTTCCTCGGCTGTCACTGGTCTACCCCAGCATTTT
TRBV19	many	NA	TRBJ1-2	CASRRNYGYTF	TGTGCCAGTAGGAGAAATTATGGCTACACCTTC
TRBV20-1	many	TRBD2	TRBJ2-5	CSASTRTSRQETQYF	TGCAGTGCTTCTACCCGGACTAGCCGCCAAGAGACCCAGTACTTC
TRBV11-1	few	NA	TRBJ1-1	CASSLDSLPFELNTEAFF	TGTGCCAGCAGCTTGGACAGCCTTCCCTTTGAATTGAACACTGAAGCTTTCTTT
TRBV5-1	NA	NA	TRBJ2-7	CASSLSTGAYEQYF	TGCGCCAGCAGCTTGTCGACAGGAGCCTACGAGCAGTACTTC
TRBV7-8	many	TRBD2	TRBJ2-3	CASSPSGSFGDTQYF	TGTGCCAGCAGCCCTAGCGGCTCCTTTGGGGATACGCAGTATTTT
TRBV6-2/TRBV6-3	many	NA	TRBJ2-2	CASSYKVRLRNTGELFF	TGTGCCAGCAGTTATAAAGTCAGGCTTCGGAACACCGGGGAGCTGTTTTTT
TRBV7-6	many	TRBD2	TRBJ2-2	CASSYRPPGGEDTGELFF	TGTGCCAGCAGCTACCGGCCCCCGGGGGGGGAAGACACCGGGGAGCTGTTTTTT
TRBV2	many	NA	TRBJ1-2	CASEEGVNYGYTF	TGTGCCAGCGAGGAGGGGGTAAACTATGGCTACACCTTC
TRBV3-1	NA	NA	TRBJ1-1	CASSQLSLGAFF	TGTGCCAGCAGCCAACTTTCTCTCGGAGCTTTCTTT
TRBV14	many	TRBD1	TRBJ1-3	CASSHVGQAKNTIYF	TGTGCCAGCAGCCATGTCGGACAGGCGAAAAACACCATATATTTT
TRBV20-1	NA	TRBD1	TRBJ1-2	CSASGDRGLYGYTF	TGCAGTGCTAGTGGGGACAGGGGGTTGTATGGCTACACCTTC
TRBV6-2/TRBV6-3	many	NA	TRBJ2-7	CASEGPLYEQYF	TGTGCCAGTGAGGGACCGCTCTACGAGCAGTACTTC
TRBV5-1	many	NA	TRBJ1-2	CASSFREGYTF	TGCGCCAGCAGCTTCAGGGAAGGCTACACCTTC
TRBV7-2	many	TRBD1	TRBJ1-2	CASSYIHRGYYGYTF	TGTGCCAGCAGCTATATTCACAGGGGTTACTATGGCTACACCTTC
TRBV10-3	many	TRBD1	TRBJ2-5	CAHQSGGGETQYF	TGTGCCCATCAGTCAGGGGGCGGTGAGACCCAGTACTTC
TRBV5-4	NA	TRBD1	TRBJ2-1	CASSLRTGGDEQFF	TGTGCCAGCAGCTTGCGAACAGGGGGCGATGAGCAGTTCTTC
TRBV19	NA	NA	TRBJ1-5	CASKDSKYNQPQHF	TGTGCCAGCAAGGACTCAAAATACAATCAGCCCCAGCATTTT
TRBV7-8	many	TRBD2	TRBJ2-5	CASSSTGTSGGRETQYF	TGTGCCAGCAGCTCAACCGGGACTAGCGGGGGTAGGGAGACCCAGTACTTC
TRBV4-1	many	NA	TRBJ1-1	CASSQDMGNTEAFF	TGCGCCAGCAGCCAAGATATGGGGAACACTGAAGCTTTCTTT
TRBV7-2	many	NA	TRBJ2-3	CASSLQGGAGDTQYF	TGTGCCAGCAGCTTGCAAGGGGGGGCCGGTGATACGCAGTATTTT
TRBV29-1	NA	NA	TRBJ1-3	CSGGPLENTIYF	TGCAGCGGGGGCCCGCTAGAGAACACCATATATTTT
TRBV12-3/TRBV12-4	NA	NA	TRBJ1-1	CASSLEGKGNTEAFF	TGTGCCAGCAGTTTAGAGGGGAAGGGGAACACTGAAGCTTTCTTT
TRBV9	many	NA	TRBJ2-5	CASSVEGRDNQETQYF	TGTGCCAGCAGCGTAGAGGGGCGTGACAACCAAGAGACCCAGTACTTC
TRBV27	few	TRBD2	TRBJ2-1	CASSLSWRGGRNEQFF	TGTGCCAGCAGTTTATCGTGGCGGGGGGGCCGCAATGAGCAGTTCTTC
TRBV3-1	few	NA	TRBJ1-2	CASSQLSHYGYTF	TGTGCCAGCAGCCAATTGAGCCACTATGGCTACACCTTC
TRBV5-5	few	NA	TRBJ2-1	CASSRYQAGATYNEQFF	TGTGCCAGCAGCCGTTACCAGGCAGGAGCAACCTACAATGAGCAGTTCTTC
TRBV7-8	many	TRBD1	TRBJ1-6	CASSVAVGQGFSYNSPLHF	TGTGCCAGCAGCGTCGCCGTGGGACAGGGGTTCTCCTATAATTCACCCCTCCACTTT
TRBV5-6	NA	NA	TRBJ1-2	CASSLYRDGYTF	TGTGCCAGCAGCTTGTACAGGGATGGCTACACCTTC
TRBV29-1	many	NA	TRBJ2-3	CSGSPSTDTQYF	TGCAGCGGGAGTCCTAGCACAGATACGCAGTATTTT
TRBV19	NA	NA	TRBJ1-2	CASSIVGRESNYGYTF	TGTGCCAGTAGTATCGTAGGACGGGAGTCTAACTATGGCTACACCTTC
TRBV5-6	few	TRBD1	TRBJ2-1	CASSLLDRASHEQFF	TGTGCCAGCAGCCTTCTGGACAGGGCCAGCCATGAGCAGTTCTTC
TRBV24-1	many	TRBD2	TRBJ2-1	CATSDPGLAGKMSSYNEQFF	TGTGCCACCAGTGATCCCGGACTAGCGGGGAAGATGAGCTCCTACAATGAGCAGTTCTTC
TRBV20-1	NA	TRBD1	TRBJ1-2	CSAGQAYGYTF	TGCAGTGCTGGACAGGCCTATGGCTACACCTTC
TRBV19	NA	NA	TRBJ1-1	CASEAGTMNTEAFF	TGTGCCAGTGAGGCGGGAACCATGAACACTGAAGCTTTCTTT
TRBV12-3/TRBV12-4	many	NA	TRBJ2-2	CASRTALNTGELFF	TGTGCCAGCAGGACGGCCCTCAACACCGGGGAGCTGTTTTTT
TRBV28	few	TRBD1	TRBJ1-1	CASSGQDVGAFF	TGTGCCAGCAGCGGACAGGATGTTGGAGCTTTCTTT
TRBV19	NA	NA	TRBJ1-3	CASSHSGTLTSGNTIYF	TGTGCCAGTAGCCACTCCGGGACATTAACCTCTGGAAACACCATATATTTT
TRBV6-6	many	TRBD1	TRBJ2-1	CASSTTPGTGYNEQFF	TGTGCCAGCAGCACTACCCCCGGGACAGGGTACAATGAGCAGTTCTTC
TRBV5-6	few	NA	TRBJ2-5	CASSLRGSGETQYF	TGTGCCAGCAGCTTGCGTGGCAGCGGAGAGACCCAGTACTTC
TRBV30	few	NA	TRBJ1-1	CAWSVVFQNTEAFF	TGTGCCTGGAGTGTCGTTTTCCAGAACACTGAAGCTTTCTTT
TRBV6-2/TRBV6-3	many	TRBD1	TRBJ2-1	CASRGQSSYNEQFF	TGTGCCAGCAGGGGACAGAGCTCCTACAATGAGCAGTTCTTC
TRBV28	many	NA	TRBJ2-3	CASSTLTDTQYF	TGTGCCAGCAGTACGCTCACAGATACGCAGTATTTT
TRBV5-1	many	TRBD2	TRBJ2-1	CASSLETSGAGEQFF	TGCGCCAGCAGCTTGGAGACTAGCGGGGCAGGGGAGCAGTTCTTC
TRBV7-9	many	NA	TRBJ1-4	CASSFNRENEKLFF	TGTGCCAGCAGCTTTAATAGGGAGAATGAAAAACTGTTTTTT
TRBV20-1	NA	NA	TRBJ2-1	CSARPYNEQFF	TGCAGTGCTAGACCATACAATGAGCAGTTCTTC
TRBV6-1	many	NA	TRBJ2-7	CASSENWVGSYEQYF	TGTGCCAGCAGTGAAAATTGGGTCGGATCCTACGAGCAGTACTTC
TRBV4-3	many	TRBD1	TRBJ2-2	CASSQDRTGNTGELFF	TGCGCCAGCAGCCAAGATAGGACAGGGAACACCGGGGAGCTGTTTTTT
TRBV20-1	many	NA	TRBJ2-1	CSVFWLVLPYNEQFF	TGCAGCGTCTTCTGGCTGGTGTTGCCCTACAATGAGCAGTTCTTC